Described below is a single T cell receptor (beta chain) sequence and its context. This table comes from immunoSEQ multiplex PCR, and its TCRdb copy is limited to in-frame clones, with some not included. The table shows some 300,000 clones, with 70% to 90% occurring only once. The sample's treatment: around 19 received Ad26.COV2.S at low or high dose, single or two shots; a few received placebo; per-sample allocation not given. Specimen acquisition occurred on day 63 following the initial vaccine or placebo injection. These data are taken from a study of Ad26.COV2.S vaccination and SARS-CoV-2 variants. The TCR comes from a person aged 18-60 years who received the Ad26.COV2.S COVID-19 vaccine or a placebo. The sample in question was peripheral blood, obtained in a trial of Ad26.COV2.S vaccine versus placebo.

This chain's CDR3 is CASTPKLAGFTGELFF. CDR3 nucleotides: TGTGCCAGTACCCCTAAGCTGGCAGGGTTCACCGGGGAGCTGTTTTTT. The chain uses TRBV19 and TRBJ2-2; the D gene is possibly TRBD1 (5 bases). Germline lookup yields CDR1 LNHDA and CDR2 SQIVND (reference sequence). Between the trimmed V and J ends, which lost 7 bases and 4 bases, there was a span of 19 bases. The CDR3 runs to 16 residues.